This TCR beta chain was documented in a study of T-cell reconstitution after alpha-beta-depleted transplantation in children. Germline loops: CDR1 SGHRS, CDR2 YFSETQ. V was clipped by 3 bases and J by 2 bases, with 12 bases between them. The CDR3 is 15 amino acids. This sample's TCRbeta library carried unique molecular identifier barcodes. TCRdb re-derived calls from the PCR reads in MiXCR, one entry per CDR3 protein. This table holds about 440,000 distinct CDR3 sequences, approximately 42% found once. The source of this sequence is a girl aged 2-9 years with aplastic anemia, due to receive a stem cell transplant. The sequences come from PBMCs, collected before TCRalphabeta/CD19-depleted stem cell transplant. The chain joins TRBV5-1 to TRBJ1-3; D possibly corresponds to TRBD1 (6 bases). CDR3 coding DNA: TGCGCCAGCAGCTCCTCCAGGGGACCTGGAAACACCATATATTTT. As protein: CASSSSRGPGNTIYF. Combining the CDR3 with reference TRBV5-1 and TRBJ1-3 gives the whole variable domain KAGVTQTPRYLIKTRGQQVTLSCSPISGHRSVSWYQQTPGQGLQFLFEYFSETQRNKGNFPGRFSGRQFSNSRSEMNVSTLELGDSALYLCASSSSRGPGNTIYFGEGSWLTVV.